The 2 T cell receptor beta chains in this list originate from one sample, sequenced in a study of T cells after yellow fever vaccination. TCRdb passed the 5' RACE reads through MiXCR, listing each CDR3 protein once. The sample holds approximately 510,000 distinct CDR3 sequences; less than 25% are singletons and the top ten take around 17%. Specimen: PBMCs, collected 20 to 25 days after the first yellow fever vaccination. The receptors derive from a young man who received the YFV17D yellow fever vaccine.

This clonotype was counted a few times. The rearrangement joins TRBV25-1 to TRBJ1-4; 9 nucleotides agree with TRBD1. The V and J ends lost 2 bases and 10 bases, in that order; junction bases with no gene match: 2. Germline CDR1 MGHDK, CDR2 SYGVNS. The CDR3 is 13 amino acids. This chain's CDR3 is CASSEQDRGKLFF. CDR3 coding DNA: TGTGCCAGCAGTGAACAGGACAGGGGAAAACTGTTTTTT.

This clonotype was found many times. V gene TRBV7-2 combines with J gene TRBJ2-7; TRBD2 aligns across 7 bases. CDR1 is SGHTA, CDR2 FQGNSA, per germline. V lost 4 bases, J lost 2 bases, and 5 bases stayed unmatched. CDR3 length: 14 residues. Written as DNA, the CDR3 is TGTGCCAGCAGCTACCAGACTAGCACCTACGAGCAGTACGTC. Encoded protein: CASSYQTSTYEQYV.